This T cell receptor beta chain was identified in a study of naive and memory T cell subsets. This clonotype came up many times. Its specificity is not known. The beta constant-region primer was an equimolar mix of two oligonucleotides covering TRBC1 and TRBC2. Ligation attached a single-stranded oligonucleotide with a 12-nucleotide UMI and the SP2 primer to the cDNA 3' end. Each CDR3 protein is one row after TCRdb ran MiXCR on the UMI-ligation and nested PCR reads. The data hold 130,000 to 150,000 distinct CDR3 sequences, with 15% to 20% observed a single time. The study, taken as a whole, reports: Especially in CD8 cells, naive repertoires contained a few larger clonotypes, possibly CD45RA-re-expressing memory cells. Over 90% of naive TCR sequences appeared only once after error correction, unlike memory subsets.

CD4 T cells were positively selected, then CD8 T cells from the CD4-negative fraction. Trimming took 7 bases from V and 5 from J, leaving 19 bases between them. CDR1 and CDR2 from the germline V gene are WSHSY and SAAADI. CDR3 length equals 15 residues. The gene calls are TRBV10-2 and TRBJ2-3; D gene unclear. Sequenced material: naive CD4+ T cells from blood. This receptor was identified in a human donor in good health. CDR3 loop: CASTPTSGRGDTQYF. In DNA form, the CDR3 reads TGCGCCAGCACTCCAACGTCCGGCCGCGGAGATACGCAGTATTTT.